What follows are 4 T cell receptor beta chains derived from one specimen sequenced in a study of blood T cell repertoires in COVID-19. The repertoire was sequenced with immunoSEQ multiplex PCR; TCRdb's copy has only in-frame clones and lacks some. The sample records about 370,000 clones, around 87% being singletons. Sequenced sample: peripheral blood. These receptors all come from a woman aged 25 to 39 with COVID-19, enrolled during active disease.

The chain recombines TRBV4-1 with TRBJ1-1; no firm D call. CDR1 is MGHRA and CDR2 is YSYEKL in the germline V gene. The CDR3 contains 13 residues. V lost 1 base and J lost 11, with 14 bases in between. DNA of the CDR3: TGCGCCAGCAGCCAAGTACTAAGCTCCCCGGCTTTCTTT. It codes for CASSQVLSSPAFF.

V is TRBV6-5 and J is TRBJ1-1; D uncertain. Per the germline V gene, CDR1 is MNHEY and CDR2 is SVGAGI. V shed 3 bases and J shed 1 base, with 12 bases lying between them. The CDR3 is 15 residues long. The DNA of the CDR3 is TGTGCCAGCAGTTATAGTAACGCCGAGAACACTGAAGCTTTCTTT. Translation gives CASSYSNAENTEAFF.

The chain recombines TRBV7-8 with TRBJ2-2, with D unclear. Germline V lookup: CDR1 SGHVS, CDR2 FQNEAQ. The V gene lost 4 bases and the J gene lost 6 bases, with 9 bases spanning the gap. CDR3 size: 13 residues. CDR3 region: CASSSLAAGELFF. The DNA for the CDR3 is TGTGCCAGCAGCTCGTTGGCTGCCGGGGAGCTGTTTTTT.

V gene TRBV7-9 combines with J gene TRBJ1-4; D may be TRBD1 (5 bases). V lost 5 bases to trimming and J lost 4 bases, with 11 bases between them. Germline V gives CDR1 SEHNR, CDR2 FQNEAQ (reference sequence). This CDR3 spans 14 amino acids. The CDR3 DNA follows: TGTGCCAGCAGCATCGACAGTTATAATGAAAAACTGTTTTTT. It yields the protein CASSIDSYNEKLFF.